Below, 29 T cell receptor beta chains from the same sample are listed, as sequenced in a study of Graves' ophthalmopathy and Graves' hyperthyroidism. The TCR beta CDR3 regions underwent amplification from RNA transcripts. HTBI-primed first-round RT-PCR preceded second-round multiplex PCR. TCRdb reanalysed the multiplex PCR reads using MiXCR and keeps one entry per CDR3 protein. Among 600,000 to 700,000 distinct CDR3 sequences, roughly two fifths were seen once, and the ten largest hold 3% to 4%. The specimen sequenced was peripheral blood. The receptors were gathered from an adult man with Graves' ophthalmopathy.

This clonotype occurred a few times. This sequence joins TRBV20-1 and TRBJ2-5; 7 bases match TRBD2. In germline, CDR1 is DFQATT, CDR2 SNEGSKA (reference sequence). V was clipped by 6 bases and J by 0 bases; unmatched bases: 16. The CDR3 consists of 17 residues. Here the CDR3 reads CSAPGRRSGIHQETQYF. The CDR3 DNA follows: TGCAGTGCCCCCGGTCGGAGGAGCGGGATACACCAAGAGACCCAGTACTTC.

This clonotype was detected a few times. The chain is built from TRBV11-2 and TRBJ1-4; 10 nucleotides match TRBD1. Germline values: CDR1 SGHAT, CDR2 FQNNGV. CDR3 size: 15 residues. V shed 5 bases and J 7 bases; nucleotides not matched to a gene: 7. The chain's CDR3 is CASSPTTGGSEKLFF. CDR3 nucleotide sequence: TGTGCCAGCAGCCCAACGACAGGGGGCTCTGAAAAACTGTTTTTT.

As for this clonotype: This may be a read error, as it is one base from a much larger clone. The rearrangement joins TRBV11-2 to TRBJ1-4, with D perhaps matching TRBD1 (5 bases). V was shortened by 1 base and J by 7 bases, with 13 bases between the two germline ends. CDR1 SGHAT and CDR2 FQNNGV come from the germline V gene. This CDR3 region has 15 residues. CDR3 loop: CASSLVRVVSEKLFF. The CDR3 nucleotides read TGTGCCAGCAGCTTAGTCAGGGTTGTGAGTGAAAAACTGTTTTTT.

This chain joins TRBV29-1 and TRBJ1-2, with 8 bases identical to TRBD1. The CDR3 is made up of 12 amino acids. Germline CDR1 SQVTM, CDR2 ANQGSEA. The ends lost 7 bases at V and 6 bases at J; junction bases unmatched: 7. This chain's CDR3 is CSASDRENGYTF. CDR3 DNA: TGCAGCGCTTCGGACAGGGAAAATGGCTACACCTTC.

V and J are TRBV29-1 and TRBJ2-2, with TRBD1 matching 9 bases. The CDR3 loop spans 14 amino acids. V lost 6 bases to trimming and J lost 2 bases; unmatched junction nucleotides: 4. Germline V gives CDR1 SQVTM, CDR2 ANQGSEA. DNA for the CDR3: TGCAGCGTCCAGGACAGGGGAAACACCGGGGAGCTGTTTTTT. As protein: CSVQDRGNTGELFF.

A few counts support this clonotype. This chain links TRBV10-3 with TRBJ1-2; D is unclear. The V gene lost 10 bases and the J gene lost 0 bases, with 27 bases spanning the gap. Germline V gene sequence: CDR1 ENHRY, CDR2 SYGVKD. The CDR3 has 18 amino acids. CDR3 sequence reads: CASSTEGRASGANYGYTF. The CDR3 DNA sequence: TGTGCCAGCAGCACCGAAGGGAGAGCGAGTGGGGCTAACTATGGCTACACCTTC.

The chain carries TRBV25-1 and TRBJ1-2; 8 bases are shared with TRBD1. Looked up from germline, CDR1 is MGHDK and CDR2 is SYGVNS. With 5 bases clipped from V and 4 bases from J, the junction kept 3 bases outside the gene matches. The CDR3 is made up of 13 amino acids. The CDR3 protein is CASSTGGSYGYTF. The CDR3 DNA is TGTGCCAGCAGTACAGGGGGTAGCTATGGCTACACCTTC.

This clonotype was found once. The rearrangement links TRBV25-1 to TRBJ1-4; TRBD1 agrees at 7 bases. Germline V gene lookup returns CDR1 MGHDK and CDR2 SYGVNS. V shed 4 bases, J shed 8 bases, and the junction held 10 bases outside the gene matches. This CDR3 comprises 15 residues. CDR3 in DNA: TGTGCCAGCAGTGTAACGGGACAGTCATCGGAAAAACTGTTTTTT. Its protein product is CASSVTGQSSEKLFF. The variable domain in full, completed from reference TRBV25-1 and TRBJ1-4, reads EADIYQTPRYLVIGTGKKITLECSQTMGHDKMYWYQQDPGMELHLIHYSYGVNSTEKGDLSSESTVSRIRTEHFPLTLESARPSHTSQYLCASSVTGQSSEKLFFGSGTQLSVL.

As regards this clonotype: A much larger clone differs by one base, so this may be a read error. V gene TRBV7-9 combines with J gene TRBJ2-7; maybe TRBD1 (6 bases). This CDR3 has 16 amino acids. The V end lost 5 bases, the J end lost 2 bases, and 19 bases lay between the germline ends. The germline V gene encodes CDR1 SEHNR and CDR2 FQNEAQ (reference sequence). CDR3 sequence reads: CASSKKFDRWPYEQYF. The CDR3 DNA reads TGTGCCAGCAGCAAAAAATTCGACAGGTGGCCCTACGAGCAGTACTTC.

V gene TRBV19 combines with J gene TRBJ2-6, with D tentatively TRBD1 (6 bases). V gave up 5 bases and J gave up 5 bases, with 19 bases separating them. Germline loops: CDR1 LNHDA, CDR2 SQIVND (reference sequence). The CDR3 has 17 residues. The CDR3, as DNA: TGTGCCAGTAGTTCACCCGGACAGATTGGGAGGGCCAACGTCCTGACTTTC. This encodes CASSSPGQIGRANVLTF.

This clonotype showed up many times. One end of the junction does not line up with germline, which may come from a read error. The chain combines TRBV7-2 with TRBJ1-1; 9 bases map to TRBD1. Germline V gene data show CDR1 as SGHTA and CDR2 as FQGNSA. The CDR3 runs to 15 residues. CDR3 loop: CASSHDYRGPTEAFF. As DNA, the CDR3 is TGCGCCAGCAGCCATGACTACAGGGGGCCCACTGAAGCTTTCTTT.

The chain carries TRBV6-6 and TRBJ1-4; 10 bases align to TRBD1. Germline CDR1 MNHNY, CDR2 SVGAGI (reference sequence). The CDR3 loop spans 16 amino acids. The V and J ends lost 3 bases and 8 bases, in that order; junction bases with no gene match: 9. The CDR3 sequence: CASSYRSGQGKEKLFF. In DNA, the CDR3 is TGTGCCAGCAGTTATAGGTCGGGACAGGGGAAGGAAAAACTGTTTTTT.

J is TRBJ2-5 and V is TRBV11-3; D is possibly TRBD1 (5 bases). Germline CDR1 SGHNT, CDR2 YENEEA. The CDR3 runs 15 residues. V was trimmed by 0 bases and J by 4 bases, leaving 12 bases between them. The CDR3 region is CASSLDMVGAETQYF. The CDR3 nucleotides read TGTGCCAGCAGCTTAGATATGGTAGGGGCAGAGACCCAGTACTTC.

To note about this clonotype: A much larger clone sits a single nucleotide away, making a read error possible. The V and J genes are TRBV2 and TRBJ1-3; tentatively, D is TRBD1 (6 bases). The V gene's germline CDR1 is SNHLY and CDR2 FYNNEI. This CDR3 has 14 residues. The CDR3 DNA reads as TGTGCCAGCAGCGGGGGGGGCTCTGGAAACGCCATATATTTT. Protein: CASSGGGSGNAIYF.

This clonotype was picked up one time. The chain links TRBV12-3 or TRBV12-4 to TRBJ2-2; D remains ambiguous. The V gene lost 4 bases and the J gene lost 1 base, with 7 bases spanning the gap. This CDR3 is 14 amino acids long. The CDR3 DNA sequence: TGTGCCAGCAGTTACTCGAGGAACACCGGGGAGCTGTTTTTT. Amino acid sequence: CASSYSRNTGELFF.

This clonotype was observed many times. The chain is built from TRBV7-9 and TRBJ2-7; 7 bases are shared with TRBD2. CDR1 and CDR2 (germline): SEHNR, FQNEAQ (reference sequence). CDR3 length: 14 amino acids. With 4 bases clipped from V and 5 bases from J, the junction kept 8 bases outside the gene matches. CDR3 loop: CASSSGLSPHEQYF. The CDR3 DNA sequence: TGTGCCAGCAGCTCGGGACTATCCCCGCACGAGCAGTACTTC.

This clonotype occurred many times. The chain uses TRBV14 and TRBJ1-1; perhaps TRBD1 as D (5 bases). With 0 bases removed from V and 11 bases from J, the gap between germline ends came to 16 bases. Germline CDR1 and CDR2: SGHDN and FVKESK. This CDR3 has 14 residues. CDR3 in amino acids: CASSQDAQGLRAFF. The CDR3 region has the DNA TGTGCCAGCAGCCAAGATGCCCAGGGCCTCAGGGCTTTCTTT.

Details on this clonotype: This may be a read error, as it is one base from a much larger clone. The V call is TRBV10-2, the J call TRBJ2-2; D is perhaps TRBD2 (5 bases). Germline loops: CDR1 WSHSY, CDR2 SAAADI. The CDR3 spans 13 residues. This CDR3 is CASSSLNTGELLF. The CDR3 nucleotides are TGCGCCAGCAGTTCTCTCAACACCGGGGAGCTGCTTTTT.

This clonotype was seen repeatedly, ten times or more. The chain couples TRBV9 to TRBJ1-1; D is possibly TRBD1 (5 bases). In germline, CDR1 is SGDLS, CDR2 YYNGEE. The V end lost 0 bases, the J end lost 3 bases, and 9 bases lay between the germline ends. This CDR3 is 14 amino acids long. CDR3 in amino acids: CASSVEGQDTEAFF. The CDR3 DNA is TGTGCCAGCAGCGTAGAAGGACAAGACACTGAAGCTTTCTTT.

This clonotype occurred many times. The V call is TRBV7-2, the J call TRBJ2-5; 15 bases agree with TRBD2. Germline V gives CDR1 SGHTA, CDR2 FQGNSA. The CDR3 has 17 amino acids. The ends lost 5 bases at V and 4 bases at J; junction bases unmatched: 8. The CDR3 bases are TGTGCCAGCAGCCAAGGGACTAGCGGGAGGTGGAGAGAGACCCAGTACTTC. Amino acids: CASSQGTSGRWRETQYF.

Points on this clonotype: One base away lies a much larger clone, so this may be a sequencing read error. Likely a read error: the CDR3 ends without its conserved phenylalanine or tryptophan. The chain couples TRBV19 to TRBJ1-5; D is unclear. Trimming removed 1 base from V and 3 bases from J, with 7 bases in between. CDR3 length: 14 residues. Germline V gene sequence: CDR1 LNHDA, CDR2 SQIVND (reference sequence). Written as DNA, the CDR3 is TGTGCCAGTAGTATAGCGGCTCCCAATCAGCCCCAGCATTAT. It encodes CASSIAAPNQPQHY.

A few counts support this clonotype. J is TRBJ2-7 and V is TRBV7-6; 16 bases are a match to TRBD2. Germline V lookup: CDR1 SGHVS, CDR2 FNYEAQ. CDR3 length equals 21 residues. J was trimmed by 0 bases and V by 6 bases; bases with no gene match: 17. The CDR3 sequence is CASSLWGTSGRDSATSYEQYF. CDR3 DNA: TGTGCCAGCAGTTTATGGGGGACTAGCGGGAGGGACTCTGCTACCTCCTACGAGCAGTACTTC.

This clonotype came up many times. This CDR3 reads CASSIGDQPQHF. In DNA, the CDR3 is TGTGCCAGCAGCATAGGGGATCAGCCCCAGCATTTT. The J gene is TRBJ1-5, the V gene TRBV7-9, with D possibly TRBD1 on 5 matching bases. V lost 5 bases and J lost 5, with 7 bases in between. Germline CDR1 and CDR2: SEHNR and FQNEAQ (reference sequence). The CDR3 is 12 amino acids.

This clonotype has a count of ten or more. V and J are TRBV15 and TRBJ2-2; 9 bases line up with TRBD1. Per the germline V gene, CDR1 is LNHNV and CDR2 is YYDKDF (reference sequence). After removal of 9 bases from V and 6 bases from J, the junction contained 8 bases not matched to a gene. The CDR3 totals 14 residues. Here the CDR3 reads CATSRDRDAGELFF. The CDR3 DNA is TGTGCCACTTCCCGGGACAGGGATGCCGGGGAGCTGTTTTTT.

This clonotype was seen repeatedly, ten times or more. This chain uses TRBV19 with TRBJ2-7, with 10 positions matching TRBD2. V dropped 5 bases and J dropped 3; count of bases not matched to a gene: 13. The CDR3 consists of 17 residues. Germline assignment: CDR1 LNHDA and CDR2 SQIVND (reference sequence). CDR3 amino acids: CASSLLGLAEGSYEQYF. In nucleotides, the CDR3 is TGTGCCAGTAGTCTTCTCGGACTAGCGGAAGGGAGCTACGAGCAGTACTTC.

The chain employs TRBV29-1 and TRBJ2-2; tentative D call: TRBD2 (6 bases). The CDR3 sequence is 15 residues long. Trimming stripped 8 bases from V and 7 bases from J, with 23 bases between. Germline V lookup: CDR1 SQVTM, CDR2 ANQGSEA. The CDR3 is CSSFRGAGTSGELFF. As DNA, the CDR3 is TGCAGCAGCTTCCGTGGTGCGGGAACGAGCGGGGAGCTGTTTTTT.

The J gene is TRBJ1-6, the V gene TRBV7-3; D is ambiguous. Germline V gene data show CDR1 as SGHTA and CDR2 as FQGTGA. V shed 0 bases and J shed 9 bases, with 9 bases lying between them. This CDR3 is 14 amino acids long. The CDR3 here is CASSLTGVPSPLHF. In nucleotides, the CDR3 is TGTGCCAGCAGCTTAACAGGTGTCCCTTCACCCCTCCACTTT.

This clonotype was observed at least ten times. CDR3 protein: CSARSGLTTYEQYF. CDR3 in DNA: TGCAGTGCTAGATCCGGACTCACAACCTACGAGCAGTACTTC. The chain couples TRBV20-1 to TRBJ2-7, with a weak D call TRBD2 (5 bases). This CDR3 spans 14 amino acids. The germline V gene has CDR1 DFQATT and CDR2 SNEGSKA (reference sequence). V gave up 2 bases and J gave up 2 bases, with 13 bases separating them.

The sample holds a few counts of this clonotype. J is TRBJ1-4 and V is TRBV6-5; D remains ambiguous. The CDR3 totals 15 residues. With 5 bases removed from V and 3 bases from J, the gap between germline ends came to 13 bases. The germline CDR1 and CDR2 sequences are MNHEY and SVGAGI. The CDR3 reads CASSTKGQANEKLFF. The DNA of the CDR3 is TGTGCCAGCAGTACAAAGGGTCAGGCTAATGAAAAACTGTTTTTT.